The 14 T cell receptor beta chains below come from one sample, sequenced in a study of blood T cell repertoires in COVID-19. Sequencing used immunoSEQ multiplex PCR; TCRdb keeps in-frame clones, though not all of them. The data hold about 210,000 clones, with around 88% observed a single time. The material sequenced was peripheral blood. Receptor source: a woman in her forties or fifties with acute or convalescent COVID-19.

This clone has just one count. The V call is TRBV27, the J call TRBJ2-3; TRBD1 might be the D (5 bases). Germline values: CDR1 MNHEY, CDR2 SMNVEV (reference sequence). The germline V and J ends were trimmed by 8 bases and 6 bases, with 18 bases remaining between them. This CDR3 contains 14 residues. The CDR3 sequence: CASGRKGVLDTQYF. The CDR3 bases are TGTGCCAGCGGCCGAAAAGGGGTGTTGGATACGCAGTATTTT.

The chain uses TRBV27 and TRBJ1-5, with TRBD1 matching over 8 bases. The trim removed 6 bases at V and 3 bases at J, leaving 13 bases unmatched. Germline V CDR1 and CDR2: MNHEY, SMNVEV (reference sequence). This CDR3 is built from 17 residues. CDR3 coding DNA: TGTGCCAGCAGCCCTAGGGGCAGGGGGCTGGTCAATCAGCCCCAGCATTTT. Its translation is CASSPRGRGLVNQPQHF.

The chain links TRBV24-1 to TRBJ2-1; D possibly corresponds to TRBD1 (5 bases). The V and J ends lost 9 bases and 5 bases respectively, with 16 bases between them. Per the germline V gene, CDR1 is KGHDR and CDR2 is SFDVKD. This CDR3 spans 14 amino acids. The CDR3: CATSSTGNNNEQFF. The CDR3, as DNA: TGTGCCACCTCCAGTACAGGAAATAACAATGAGCAGTTCTTC.

This chain joins TRBV5-1 and TRBJ1-3; D remains unclear. This CDR3 is built from 15 residues. Germline V gene lookup returns CDR1 SGHRS and CDR2 YFSETQ. V was pared by 4 bases and J by 3 bases, with 14 bases between. This CDR3 is CASSVAAGDGNTIYF. CDR3 nucleotide sequence: TGCGCCAGCAGCGTCGCAGCCGGGGATGGAAACACCATATATTTT.

This clone is a singleton in its sample. The rearrangement links TRBV29-1 to TRBJ2-7; 7 bases are a match to TRBD1. CDR1 and CDR2 (germline): SQVTM, ANQGSEA. Trimming took 6 bases from V and 2 from J; bases not matched to a gene: 7. This CDR3 has 13 amino acids. CDR3 DNA: TGCAGCGTCAGAGACAGGGTCGCCTACGAGCAGTACTTC. Protein: CSVRDRVAYEQYF.

The chain combines TRBV25-1 with TRBJ2-7, with 8 bases identical to TRBD2. The CDR3 sequence is 18 residues long. J gave up 2 bases and V 2 bases, and 14 bases lay outside the gene matches. Germline loops: CDR1 MGHDK, CDR2 SYGVNS. CDR3 region: CASSEHLLDRGGTYEQYF. CDR3 DNA sequence: TGTGCCAGCAGTGAACACCTCCTCGACCGGGGGGGGACCTACGAGCAGTACTTC.

The chain couples TRBV27 to TRBJ2-6; the D is unclear. This CDR3 region has 17 residues. CDR1 is MNHEY, CDR2 SMNVEV, per germline (reference sequence). Trimming removed 7 bases from V and 0 bases from J, with 16 bases in between. The CDR3 is CASTQEASSSGANVLTF. CDR3 coding DNA: TGTGCCAGCACCCAAGAGGCCTCGAGCTCTGGGGCCAACGTCCTGACTTTC.

The rearrangement joins TRBV5-1 to TRBJ2-3; D is possibly TRBD2 (5 bases). The V gene's germline CDR1 is SGHRS and CDR2 YFSETQ. This CDR3 is 15 amino acids long. V was cut by 6 bases and J by 5 bases, with 19 bases left in between. This chain's CDR3 is CASISSPRGGDTQYF. Written as DNA, the CDR3 is TGCGCCAGCATATCGTCTCCCCGAGGAGGAGATACGCAGTATTTT.

J is TRBJ1-2 and V is TRBV6-5, with D possibly TRBD1 on 6 matching bases. Trimming cost V 6 bases and J 6 bases, with 11 bases left between them. Germline loops: CDR1 MNHEY, CDR2 SVGAGI. The CDR3 length is 12 residues. This CDR3 is CASRNGQNGYTF. The CDR3 DNA reads as TGTGCCAGCAGAAATGGACAGAATGGCTACACCTTC.

J is TRBJ2-7 and V is TRBV4-2, with D possibly matching TRBD1 (5 bases). From germline, CDR1 is LGHNA and CDR2 YNFKEQ. CDR3 length equals 14 residues. The germline V and J ends were trimmed by 1 base and 7 bases, with 14 bases remaining between them. The CDR3 sequence is CASSQGGGAWEQYF. The DNA of the CDR3 is TGTGCCAGCAGCCAAGGAGGTGGGGCATGGGAGCAGTACTTC.

The chain uses TRBV9 and TRBJ2-7; 11 nucleotides agree with TRBD1. Losses at the gene ends were 3 bases for V and 7 bases for J; bases not matched to a gene: 9. Germline-derived CDR1 and CDR2 are SGDLS and YYNGEE. The CDR3 contains 15 residues. CDR3 protein: CASSATGTGGSEQYF. The CDR3 bases are TGTGCCAGCAGCGCGACCGGGACAGGGGGGTCGGAGCAGTACTTC.

The chain is built from TRBV27 and TRBJ2-7, with D perhaps matching TRBD1 (5 bases). The CDR3 spans 12 residues. CDR1 is MNHEY and CDR2 is SMNVEV in the germline V gene (reference sequence). V was pared by 8 bases and J by 3 bases, with 11 bases between. This CDR3 is CASSEQGYEQYF. As DNA, the CDR3 is TGTGCCAGCTCCGAGCAGGGCTACGAGCAGTACTTC.

The chain has TRBV15 and TRBJ1-1; unclear D gene. Trimming stripped 1 base from V and 1 base from J, with 10 bases between. The germline gives CDR1 LNHNV, CDR2 YYDKDF (reference sequence). The CDR3 extends over 15 amino acids. The CDR3, as DNA: TGTGCCACCAGCAGAGCACTACGGGGGAACACTGAAGCTTTCTTT. Translation gives CATSRALRGNTEAFF.

The rearrangement joins TRBV24-1 to TRBJ2-3; D unclear. Trimming took 5 bases from V and 1 from J, leaving 18 bases between them. This CDR3 has 17 residues. The germline CDR1 and CDR2 sequences are KGHDR and SFDVKD. The CDR3 nucleotides are TGTGCCACCAGTGCCCAATCGTACACATTCGGCACAGATACGCAGTATTTT. Translated: CATSAQSYTFGTDTQYF.